This T cell receptor (beta chain) was captured in a study of blood T cells in healthy people across ages (dated by TCRdb to the mid-2010s). For the study in its entirety: In model experiments, template switching captured about one uniquely barcoded TCR beta cDNA molecule for every two T cells. Using the same blood draw, the study looked at two additional independent replicas of 1 million unique cDNA reads for two donors, one aged 18 to 30 and the other aged 80 or older. Using deep sequencing normalized with unique cDNA molecular identifiers, the study measured how TCR beta repertoire diversity changes with age. To avoid experimental bias, donors of different ages were randomly spread across the sequencing lanes. The donors were divided into four age groups: young (average around 15 years), middle-aged (about 39), aged (about 60) and long-lived (about 90).

Comments on this clonotype: What this receptor recognizes is not known. The record has no base qualities; no much larger clone is one base away.

The germline V gene yields SGHRS for CDR1 and YFSETQ for CDR2. Trimming costs V 0 bases and J 0 bases, and their ends lie 13 bases apart. The CDR3 goes from the cysteine to the phenylalanine over 17 residues. Kept here is only the CDR3 DNA, which spans 51 bases and is read in frame from base 1. The roughly 39 donors, aged roughly 6 to 100 years, were systemically healthy Caucasian individuals from Russia. Around 9.9 milliliters of peripheral blood were collected from each donor into EDTA-treated Vacutainer tubes. Ficoll-Paque density-gradient centrifugation was used to isolate PBMCs, with at least 7 million obtained per sample. Total RNA, at least 5.5 micrograms per sample, was extracted from PBMCs with Trizol reagent. For every donor, an aliquot of PBMCs went through flow cytometry to measure the percentages of naive CD45RAhigh/CD27high T cells. The library came from 5' RACE. The second PCR ran for about 6 to 12 cycles and used a J-beta primer mix along with a sample-barcoded 5' primer. A unique molecular identifier was introduced onto each TCR beta cDNA molecule by a template-switch 5' adaptor carrying 12 random nucleotides. Each sample yielded at least 2.5 million CDR3-containing paired-end reads. All of the RNA was converted into first-strand cDNA using the Mint cDNA synthesis kit, with a TRBC-specific oligonucleotide serving as the primer. Following uracil-DNA glycosylase treatment, all cDNA underwent a first 18-cycle PCR with the universal primers M1SS and BC2_uni_R. The authors' analysis ran thus. For normalization, 1 million high-quality reads were randomly selected from each sample, with every read carrying a distinct molecular identifier. Reads with shared molecular identifiers were discarded instead of being binned into consensus sequences. CDR3 identification, clonotype clustering and error correction used MiTCR with a Q25 quality threshold and the strictest error-elimination algorithm. A nonparametric unseen species model with Euler transformation was used to estimate lower-bound total TCR beta diversity. TCRdb trimmed public reads at Q25 via fastp, called clones via MiXCR and kept in-frame beta chains. Every entry covers one CDR3 protein and lists the most common genes and DNA from its rows. The V and J calls and clone size come from TCRdb's table, not from the authors' own analysis. The table for this sample lists around 2 million distinct CDR3 sequences; roughly 43% of them were counted only once. The top ten constitute 23% of the sample.

Study-wide conclusions, independent of this receptor: Donor CMV infection status was unknown, potentially confounding age-related changes in expanded clonotypes. There was a strong correlation between observed TCR beta diversity and the percentage of naive T cells measured by flow cytometry. Observed TCR beta diversity per million T cells fell roughly linearly with age, and a significant reduction was already apparent by age about 38. Compared with the aged group, the long-lived group had more naive CD4+ T cells, fewer expanded clones and increased TCR diversity, suggesting age selection. Estimates of total diversity from one million sequenced T cells were regarded as lower bounds and underestimates. Because profiling used bulk unsorted PBMCs, naive and antigen-experienced compartments could not be compared conclusively.

The sequenced sample was blood. This TCR was sampled from a human donor in good health. The chain joins TRBV5-1 to TRBJ1-5; the D region possibly corresponds to TRBD1 (6 bases align). The CDR3 protein sequence reads: CASSLDVTGDSNQPQHF. The DNA is TGCGCCAGCAGCTTGGACGTGACAGGTGATAGCAATCAGCCCCAGCATTTT.